The clone carrying this TCR beta chain was counted once. TCRdb's copy holds only in-frame clones and misses some; the assay was immunoSEQ multiplex PCR. The sample has about 140,000 clones, 84% seen once. Germline V gives CDR1 SGDLS, CDR2 YYNGEE. Trimming took off 1 base at V and 7 bases at J, with 18 bases between the two ends. This CDR3 comprises 16 residues. The sample comes from a study of blood T cell repertoires in COVID-19. On the study more broadly: Sources were T cells, B-cell-depleted T cells, or PBMCs; the material itself was cDNA or gDNA.

Patients at the Seattle site were enrolled during active infection and followed longitudinally. The chain combines TRBV9 with TRBJ2-1; a possible D gene is TRBD2 (6 bases). This clonotype was sampled from a young man with COVID-19, enrolled during active disease. Sequenced input: peripheral blood. The CDR3 coding sequence is TGTGCCAGCAGCGTACTAGCAGCGGGTTCTCGGAATGAGCAGTTCTTC. Translated, it gives CASSVLAAGSRNEQFF.